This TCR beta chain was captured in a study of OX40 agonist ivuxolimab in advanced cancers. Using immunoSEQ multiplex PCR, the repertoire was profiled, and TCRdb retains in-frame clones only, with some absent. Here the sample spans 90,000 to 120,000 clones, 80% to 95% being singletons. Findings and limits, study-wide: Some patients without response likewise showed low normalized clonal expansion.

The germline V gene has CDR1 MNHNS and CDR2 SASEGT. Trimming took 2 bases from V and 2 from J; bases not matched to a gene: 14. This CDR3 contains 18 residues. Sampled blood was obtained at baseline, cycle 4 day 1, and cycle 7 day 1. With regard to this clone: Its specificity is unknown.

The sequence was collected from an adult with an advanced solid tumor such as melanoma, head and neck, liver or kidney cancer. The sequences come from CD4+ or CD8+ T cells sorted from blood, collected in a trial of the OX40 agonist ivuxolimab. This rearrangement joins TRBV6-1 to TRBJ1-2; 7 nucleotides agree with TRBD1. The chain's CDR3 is CASSERGTDEAVNYGYTF. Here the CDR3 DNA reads TGTGCCAGCAGTGAAAGGGGGACAGACGAAGCAGTAAACTATGGCTACACCTTC.